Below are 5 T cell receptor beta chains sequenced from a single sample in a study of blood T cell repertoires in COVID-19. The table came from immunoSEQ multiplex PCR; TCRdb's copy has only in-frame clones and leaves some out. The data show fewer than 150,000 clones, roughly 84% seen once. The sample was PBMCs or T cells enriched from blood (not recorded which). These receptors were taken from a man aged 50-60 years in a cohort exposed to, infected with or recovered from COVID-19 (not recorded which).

As DNA, the CDR3 is TGCGCCAGCAGCCGGGACTCCCCGATCTACGAGCAGTACTTC. Translation gives CASSRDSPIYEQYF. The rearrangement joins TRBV5-1 to TRBJ2-7; D might be TRBD2 (6 bases). The CDR3 totals 14 residues. V lost 4 bases to trimming and J lost 3 bases, with 14 bases between them. Germline V gene sequence: CDR1 SGHRS, CDR2 YFSETQ. Filled out from reference TRBV5-1 and TRBJ2-7, the complete variable domain reads KAGVTQTPRYLIKTRGQQVTLSCSPISGHRSVSWYQQTPGQGLQFLFEYFSETQRNKGNFPGRFSGRQFSNSRSEMNVSTLELGDSALYLCASSRDSPIYEQYFGPGTRLTVT.

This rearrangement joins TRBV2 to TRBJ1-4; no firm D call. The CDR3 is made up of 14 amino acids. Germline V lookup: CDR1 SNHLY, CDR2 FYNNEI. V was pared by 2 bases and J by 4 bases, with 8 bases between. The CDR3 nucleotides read TGTGCCAGCAGTGAACCAGAAGATAATGAAAAACTGTTTTTT. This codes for CASSEPEDNEKLFF.

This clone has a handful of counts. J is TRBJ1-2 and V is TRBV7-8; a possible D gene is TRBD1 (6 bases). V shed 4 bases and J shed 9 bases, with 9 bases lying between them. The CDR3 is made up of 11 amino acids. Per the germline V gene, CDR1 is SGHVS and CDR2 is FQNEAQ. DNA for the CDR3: TGTGCCAGCAGCTCCCAGGGGAGCTACACCTTC. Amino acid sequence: CASSSQGSYTF.

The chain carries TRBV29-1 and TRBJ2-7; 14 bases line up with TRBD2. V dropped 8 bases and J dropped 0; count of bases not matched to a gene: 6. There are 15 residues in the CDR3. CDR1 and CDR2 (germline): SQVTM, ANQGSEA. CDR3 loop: CSQGLAGGRSYEQYF. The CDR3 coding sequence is TGCAGCCAAGGACTAGCGGGAGGTCGCTCCTACGAGCAGTACTTC.

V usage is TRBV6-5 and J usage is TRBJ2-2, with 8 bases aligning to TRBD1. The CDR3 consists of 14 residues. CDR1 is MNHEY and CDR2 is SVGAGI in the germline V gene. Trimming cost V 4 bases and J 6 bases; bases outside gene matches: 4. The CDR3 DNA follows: TGTGCCAGCAGTTCAGAACAGGGGGCCGGGGAGCTGTTTTTT. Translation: CASSSEQGAGELFF.